One T cell receptor beta chain is described in this entry. The sample originates from a study of blood T cell repertoires in COVID-19. Study at large: COVID-19 samples collected from the United States, Italy and Spain covered acute and convalescent phases. Sample material is recorded as cDNA or gDNA derived from T cells, B-cell-depleted T cells, or PBMCs.

TCRdb's copy holds only in-frame clones and misses some; the assay was immunoSEQ multiplex PCR. Of around 470,000 clones in the sample, roughly nine tenths are singletons; the top ten hold roughly 0.92%. The ends lost 6 bases at V and 3 bases at J; junction bases unmatched: 11. This CDR3 spans 16 amino acids. From germline, CDR1 is WSHSY and CDR2 SAAADI. The chain is built from TRBV10-2 and TRBJ1-2; 9 bases map to TRBD1. Source material: peripheral blood. The clonotype comes from a man between 18 and 29 years old with COVID-19, enrolled during active disease. The CDR3 loop is CASRDTGTGIHYGYTF. CDR3 coding DNA: TGCGCCAGCAGGGATACCGGGACAGGGATCCACTATGGCTACACCTTC.